This TCR beta chain was profiled in a study of human T cells and chemical hapten exposure (dated by TCRdb to 2020 to 2022). With regard to the full study: For sensitization, 2% DPC in acetone was applied to a 2 cm by 2 cm area of upper inner arm skin. Blood for TCR sequencing was provided by twenty-nine alopecia patients at one to four time points (pre-sensitization, 2, 6 and 24 weeks). Alopecia areata with under or over 50% scalp involvement, alopecia totalis and alopecia universalis were represented in the patient cohort, which was mostly female. Patient blood was sampled pre-sensitization (week 0) and at 2, 6 and about 24 weeks after DPC sensitization. This study followed changes in the peripheral blood TCR repertoire in vivo during primary and secondary sensitization of alopecia patients to the hapten diphenylcyclopropenone (DPC). Libraries were combined into a pool for sequencing, and differences in TCR yield between samples came mainly from small differences in library volumes within the pool. Patients additionally received weekly therapeutic DPC doses to the scalp throughout the approximately 22-week study period. Patch tests used Finn chambers with 0.01% DPC on the upper back, scored after 6 days by International Contact Dermatitis Research Group standards. Findings and caveats that apply to the study as a whole: All patients had alopecia, a presumed autoimmune disease, so their immune response might differ from that of healthy individuals. Repeated subsampling changed both the strength of the expansion versus patch-test correlation and the threshold at which that correlation became significant. No change with DPC sensitization was found in the number of TCRs above 1 in 1000 frequency, and no evidence of global repertoire structure alterations was found. Patch test score correlated positively with the number of PT1 expanded TCRs, reaching significance at thresholds 8, 16 and 32 but not at 4. Compared with pre-sensitization or healthy control sets, expanded TCRs formed significantly more large CDR3 similarity clusters, which is consistent with antigen-driven responses.

The meaning of the sample's time point label: pre-sensitization, week 0. Reading the label with the study, this specimen's treatment or condition is: therapeutic diphenylcyclopropenone sensitization with weekly scalp DPC. Blood at each patch-test visit was drawn before the patch test was applied. Patients were eligible if aged 18 to 70, diagnosed with alopecia and judged suitable for DPC therapy, and pregnant patients were excluded. Unfractionated whole blood was collected in Tempus Blood RNA tubes, and total RNA was extracted from that blood. Library preparation was by RACE. Sequencing was performed on a NextSeq 500. Library preparation attached unique molecular identifiers to individual cDNA molecules for quantitative, reproducible TCR counting. For every blood RNA sample, sequencing covered both the TCR alpha and TCR beta chains. On the authors' methods: The median number of TCRs per sample was 95,638, ranging from about 20,000 to 690,600. The Decombinator software suite was used to annotate the V, J and CDR3 of the TCR reads. For the PS versus PT1 abundance plots, all samples were subsampled to the same number of TCRs (28,000). Expanded TCRs were defined as absent before sensitization and observed at least eight times at the 2-week time point. TCRdb applied fastp at Q25 and MiXCR to the public reads, then kept only in-frame beta chains. Each CDR3 protein gets just one entry, which takes the most common genes and DNA from the rows behind it. The V and J calls come from TCRdb's annotation, not from the publication. The sample table records approximately 370,000 distinct CDR3 sequences; approximately 5.8% of these occur just once. Clones ranked in the top ten supply under 9.5% of the sample.

Including cysteine and phenylalanine, the CDR3 has 16 amino acids. Of the read, only the CDR3 DNA is kept; its 48 bases are in frame from base 1. Deletion took 6 bases off V and 3 bases off J, with a span of 18 bases between the germline ends. Per the germline V gene, SNHLY is the CDR1 and FYNNEI is the CDR2. This clonotype was seen more than once but under ten times. The antigen this receptor binds is unknown. It has no much larger one-base neighbor in the sample; base qualities were not kept. This clonotype was sampled from a woman between 18 and 29 years old with alopecia areata. Some clones in this sample may be carry-over from other donors' samples. Recombination linked TRBV2 to TRBJ1-5, with the D gene uncertain. This specimen consisted of whole blood, obtained in connection with sensitization to the hapten diphenylcyclopropenone (DPC). The CDR3 protein sequence reads: CASSARTPRANQPQHF. In nucleotides, the sequence is TGTGCCAGCAGCGCCCGGACTCCTAGAGCCAATCAGCCCCAGCATTTT.